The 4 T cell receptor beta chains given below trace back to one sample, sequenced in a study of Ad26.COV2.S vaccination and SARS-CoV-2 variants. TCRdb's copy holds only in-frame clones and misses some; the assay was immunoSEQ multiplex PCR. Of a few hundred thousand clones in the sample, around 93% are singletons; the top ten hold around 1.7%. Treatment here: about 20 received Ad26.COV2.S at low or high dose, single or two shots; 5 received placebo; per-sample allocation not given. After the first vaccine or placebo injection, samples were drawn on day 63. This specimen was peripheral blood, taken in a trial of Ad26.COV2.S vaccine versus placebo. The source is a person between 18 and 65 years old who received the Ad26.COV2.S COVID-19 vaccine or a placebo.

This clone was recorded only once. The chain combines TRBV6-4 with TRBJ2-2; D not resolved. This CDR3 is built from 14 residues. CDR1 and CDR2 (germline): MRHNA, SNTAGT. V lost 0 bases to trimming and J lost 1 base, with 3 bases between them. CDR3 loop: CASSDSQNTGELFF. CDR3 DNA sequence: TGTGCCAGCAGTGACTCCCAGAACACCGGGGAGCTGTTTTTT.

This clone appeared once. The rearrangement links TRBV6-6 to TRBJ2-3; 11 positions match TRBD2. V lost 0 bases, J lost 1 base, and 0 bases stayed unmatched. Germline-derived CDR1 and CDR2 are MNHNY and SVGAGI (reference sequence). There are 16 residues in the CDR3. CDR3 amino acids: CASSYSTSGGTDTQYF. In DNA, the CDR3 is TGTGCCAGCAGTTACTCGACTAGCGGGGGCACAGATACGCAGTATTTT.

CDR3 sequence reads: CASSEGTALYGYTF. For the CDR3, the DNA is TGTGCCAGCAGTGAAGGAACAGCCCTCTATGGCTACACCTTC. The chain employs TRBV2 and TRBJ1-2; the D is unclear. This CDR3 comprises 14 residues. Germline CDR1 is SNHLY and CDR2 is FYNNEI. The germline V and J ends were trimmed by 1 base and 4 bases, with 10 bases remaining between them.

CDR3 nucleotide sequence: TGTGCCTGGAGTAGGGCTGCGAATCAGCCCCAGCATTTT. Amino acid sequence: CAWSRAANQPQHF. V usage is TRBV30 and J usage is TRBJ1-5; no firm D call. The germline CDR1 and CDR2 sequences are GTSNPN and SVGIG (reference sequence). The CDR3 runs to 13 residues. V was pared by 2 bases and J by 4 bases, with 9 bases between.